This T cell receptor beta chain was identified during a study of blood T cells in healthy people across ages. The germline V and J ends were trimmed by 1 base and 0 bases, with 9 bases remaining between them. The CDR3 sequence is 15 residues long. Germline V gene data show CDR1 as SGDLS and CDR2 as YYNGEE. This clonotype showed up just a few times. The authors ran a second PCR of roughly 6 to 12 cycles using a sample-barcoded 5' primer and a J-beta primer mix. From the 5' RACE reads, TCRdb called clonotypes with MiXCR, one entry per CDR3 protein. The table includes about a million distinct CDR3 sequences, approximately 49% detected once.

Sequenced material: blood. The TCR originated in a man aged 25-45 years in good health. The gene calls are TRBV9 and TRBJ2-3; D is possibly TRBD2 (5 bases). The CDR3 loop reads CASSVSGDSTDTQYF. The CDR3 DNA is TGTGCCAGCAGCGTAAGCGGAGATAGCACAGATACGCAGTATTTT.